Each of the 3 T cell receptor beta chains below was sequenced from the same sample in a study of blood T cell repertoires in COVID-19. The repertoire was sequenced with immunoSEQ multiplex PCR; TCRdb's copy has only in-frame clones and lacks some. The sample has 250,000 to 350,000 clones, over 75% seen once. Sample: peripheral blood. Every receptor here comes from a woman aged 60 to 75 with acute or convalescent COVID-19.

V is TRBV6-5 and J is TRBJ1-1, with a weak D call TRBD1 (5 bases). V shed 2 bases and J shed 4 bases, with 11 bases lying between them. This CDR3 has 14 amino acids. Germline loops: CDR1 MNHEY, CDR2 SVGAGI. The CDR3 DNA reads as TGTGCCAGCAGTTACCAGGGAGGTGTCACTGAAGCTTTCTTT. This gives the protein CASSYQGGVTEAFF.

The V and J genes are TRBV18 and TRBJ2-3, with 11 bases matching TRBD2. This CDR3 has 15 residues. CDR1 KGHSH and CDR2 LQKENI come from the germline V gene. V lost 5 bases, J lost 3 bases, and 4 bases stayed unmatched. The CDR3 nucleotides are TGTGCCAGCTCAGCACTAGCGGGAGCTACAGATACGCAGTATTTT. As protein: CASSALAGATDTQYF.

The chain uses TRBV5-1 and TRBJ2-1, with TRBD1 matching 11 bases. Germline assignment: CDR1 SGHRS and CDR2 YFSETQ. The V and J ends lost 4 bases and 6 bases, in that order; junction bases with no gene match: 6. The CDR3 has 15 amino acids. In DNA form, the CDR3 reads TGCGCCAGCAGCCCGGGACAGGGGGTATTCAATGAGCAGTTCTTC. Its translation: CASSPGQGVFNEQFF.